Below are 11 T cell receptor beta chains sequenced from a single sample in a study of cytomegalovirus exposure and HLA in healthy donors. 13 Jbeta primers and 60 Vbeta primers were used for the PCR. Repertoires were generated with immunoSEQ multiplex PCR, while TCRdb's copy carries only in-frame clones and drops some. The profile shows under 300,000 clones, under 80% of them singletons. What was sequenced was PBMCs. All receptors derive from a female donor in good health and CMV-seronegative.

This clone showed up just a few times. This sequence joins TRBV5-1 and TRBJ2-7; 8 bases are shared with TRBD1. Germline V gene lookup returns CDR1 SGHRS and CDR2 YFSETQ. CDR3 length equals 12 residues. V lost 3 bases, J lost 7 bases, and 3 bases stayed unmatched. This CDR3 reads CASSWTGIEQYF. The CDR3 DNA sequence: TGCGCCAGCAGCTGGACAGGGATTGAGCAGTACTTC.

This clone was observed a handful of times. The rearrangement uses TRBV4-2 and TRBJ2-7; 12 bases map to TRBD2. CDR1 is LGHNA and CDR2 is YNFKEQ in the germline V gene. The junction had 9 bases not matched to a gene; V was cut back by 0 bases and J by 6 bases. The CDR3 is made up of 17 amino acids. CDR3 in DNA: TGTGCCAGCAGCCAAGATCTAGGTCTAGCGGGAGGGCCCGAGCAGTACTTC. Translating it yields CASSQDLGLAGGPEQYF.

The chain has TRBV27 and TRBJ2-3; 11 bases match TRBD2. J was trimmed by 6 bases and V by 6 bases; bases with no gene match: 8. CDR1 is MNHEY, CDR2 SMNVEV, per germline (reference sequence). CDR3 length: 15 residues. In nucleotides, the CDR3 is TGTGCCAGCAGGGGTAGCGGGAGGGTCTCCGATACGCAGTATTTT. Residues: CASRGSGRVSDTQYF.

The V call is TRBV30, the J call TRBJ2-1, with unresolved D. Looked up from germline, CDR1 is GTSNPN and CDR2 is SVGIG (reference sequence). CDR3 length: 10 residues. Trimming took 5 bases from V and 8 from J, leaving 7 bases between them. DNA of the CDR3: TGTGCCTGGTCCCGGGATGAGCAGTTCTTC. Translated, it gives CAWSRDEQFF.

This clone was found a few times. The CDR3 sequence is CASTGRGYEQYF. As DNA, the CDR3 is TGTGCCAGCACTGGCAGGGGTTACGAGCAGTACTTC. The V gene is TRBV2, the J gene TRBJ2-7; D is possibly TRBD1 (6 bases). CDR3 size: 12 residues. CDR1 SNHLY and CDR2 FYNNEI come from the germline V gene. The V end lost 7 bases, the J end lost 4 bases, and 11 bases lay between the germline ends.

The CDR3, as DNA: TGCGCCAGCAGCTTGGCCGGTGGTCCAAGGACAGGGGGGATGCTAGGTGAAGCTTTCTTT. Translating gives CASSLAGGPRTGGMLGEAFF. The chain couples TRBV5-1 to TRBJ1-1; 10 bases fit TRBD1. The length of the CDR3 is 20 residues. The junction had 21 bases not matched to a gene; V was cut back by 0 bases and J by 7 bases. Germline V CDR1 and CDR2: SGHRS, YFSETQ.

In its sample, this clone was seen once. The chain couples TRBV5-6 to TRBJ1-2; TRBD1 agrees at 8 bases. The CDR3 extends over 13 amino acids. The V and J ends lost 5 bases and 4 bases, in that order; junction bases with no gene match: 4. The germline gives CDR1 SGHDT, CDR2 YYEEEE. The CDR3 sequence is CASSRQGRYGYTF. CDR3 nucleotide sequence: TGTGCCAGCAGTCGACAGGGGCGCTATGGCTACACCTTC.

The rearrangement links TRBV5-1 to TRBJ2-5, with a possible D match to TRBD2 (6 bases). The closer fit of TRBJ2-7 to the DNA end suggests the J call may be wrong. CDR3 length equals 16 residues. Germline lookup yields CDR1 SGHRS and CDR2 YFSETQ. This CDR3 is CASSHLPYRRDYEQYF. The DNA of the CDR3 is TGCGCCAGCAGCCATTTACCGTACAGGCGGGACTACGAGCAGTACTTC.

The chain couples TRBV18 to TRBJ1-1, with D possibly TRBD1 on 5 matching bases. The V and J ends lost 2 bases and 1 base respectively, with 8 bases between them. The CDR3 consists of 14 residues. In germline, CDR1 is KGHSH, CDR2 LQKENI. In DNA form, the CDR3 reads TGTGCCAGCTCACCAAGCACAGGGAACACTGAAGCTTTCTTT. Translation: CASSPSTGNTEAFF.

The chain employs TRBV15 and TRBJ1-1, with unresolved D. Looked up from germline, CDR1 is LNHNV and CDR2 is YYDKDF (reference sequence). This CDR3 has 15 amino acids. The V and J ends lost 0 bases and 0 bases respectively, with 8 bases between them. DNA for the CDR3: TGTGCCACCAGCAGAGATATCGGTGTGAACACTGAAGCTTTCTTT. Translating gives CATSRDIGVNTEAFF.

This clone was picked up a small number of times. CDR3 in DNA: TGTGCCAGCAGCCGACTAGTATTCGAGCAGTTCTTC. Its translation: CASSRLVFEQFF. V and J are TRBV11-2 and TRBJ2-1, with a possible D match to TRBD2 (6 bases). Germline V lookup: CDR1 SGHAT, CDR2 FQNNGV. CDR3 length: 12 amino acids. V lost 5 bases, J lost 10 bases, and 12 bases lay in between.